This T cell receptor (beta chain) was observed in a study of human thymus T cells. Trimming shortened V by 5 bases and J by 5 bases, and 25 bases separated the two germline ends. Germline assignment: CDR1 MDHEN and CDR2 SYDVKM. The CDR3 covers 18 residues. Only in-frame clones appear in the TCRdb table, and some are missing; sequencing was by immunoSEQ multiplex PCR. The table shows 57,000 or so clones, with nearly 95% occurring only once. The clonotype originates from a boy younger than two with a congenital heart defect but otherwise immunologically healthy. The sequencing sample was made of blood. V gene TRBV28 combines with J gene TRBJ2-1; the D is unclear. CDR3 in DNA: TGTGCCAGCAGTGCGGTTATGTGGGCGCCGAGACGTGACAATGAGCAGTTCTTC. Translation: CASSAVMWAPRRDNEQFF.